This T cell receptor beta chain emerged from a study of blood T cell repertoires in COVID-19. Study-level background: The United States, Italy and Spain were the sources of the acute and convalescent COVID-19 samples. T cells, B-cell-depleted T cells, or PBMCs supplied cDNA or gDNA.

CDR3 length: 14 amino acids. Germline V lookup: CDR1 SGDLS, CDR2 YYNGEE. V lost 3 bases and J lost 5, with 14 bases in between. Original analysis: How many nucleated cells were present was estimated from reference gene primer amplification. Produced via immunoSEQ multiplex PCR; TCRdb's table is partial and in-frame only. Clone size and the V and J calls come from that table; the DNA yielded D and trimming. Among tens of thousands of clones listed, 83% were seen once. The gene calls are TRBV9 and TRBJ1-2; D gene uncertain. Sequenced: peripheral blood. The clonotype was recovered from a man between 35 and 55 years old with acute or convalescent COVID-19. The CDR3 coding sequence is TGTGCCAGCAGCGGTGCGCTACCCCCTTATGGCTACACCTTC. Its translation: CASSGALPPYGYTF.